This entry is about one TCR beta chain. This sample stems from a study of CD8 T cells in Susac syndrome. Across the whole study: Among the sequenced Susac syndrome patients, six had active disease while 8 or 9 were in remission. Patients with Susac syndrome were therapy-naive, on corticosteroids, or on intravenous immunoglobulin alone at the time that blood was drawn.

About 0.45 to 1 ug RNA was reverse transcribed with random hexamers. Amplification of TCR beta CDR3 by immunoSEQ multiplex PCR spanned 54 Vbeta and 13 Jbeta. TCRdb reanalysed the immunoSEQ multiplex PCR reads using MiXCR and keeps one entry per CDR3 protein. The table has 77,000 or so distinct CDR3 sequences, just over 90% seen once. The V end was cut by 5 bases, the J end by 8 bases, with 19 bases between. There are 14 residues in the CDR3. Germline V lookup: CDR1 SEHNR, CDR2 FQNEAQ (reference sequence). Sequenced material: CD4+ T cells from PBMCs. The chain recombines TRBV7-9 with TRBJ2-7; D is uncertain. The TCR sequence derives from a human donor with Susac syndrome. CDR3 region: CASSPRNFGGKQYF. CDR3 sequence (DNA): TGTGCCAGCAGCCCCCGCAATTTCGGCGGTAAGCAGTACTTC. The full variable domain, in which reference TRBV7-9 and TRBJ2-7 provide the parts outside the CDR3, is DTGVSQNPRHKITKRGQNVTFRCDPISEHNRLYWYRQTLGQGPEFLTYFQNEAQLEKSRLLSDRFSAERPKGSFSTLEIQRTEQGDSAMYLCASSPRNFGGKQYFGPGTRLTVT.